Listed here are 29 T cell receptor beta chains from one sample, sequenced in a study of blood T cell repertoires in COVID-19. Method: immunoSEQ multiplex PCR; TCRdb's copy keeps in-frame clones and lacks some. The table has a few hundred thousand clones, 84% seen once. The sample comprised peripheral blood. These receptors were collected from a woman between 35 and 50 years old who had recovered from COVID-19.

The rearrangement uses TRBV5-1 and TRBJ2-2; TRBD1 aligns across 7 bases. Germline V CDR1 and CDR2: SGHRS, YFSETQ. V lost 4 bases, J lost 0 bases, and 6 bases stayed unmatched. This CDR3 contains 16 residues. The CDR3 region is CASSGRTGANTGELFF. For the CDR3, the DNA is TGCGCCAGCAGCGGCCGGACAGGAGCGAACACCGGGGAGCTGTTTTTT.

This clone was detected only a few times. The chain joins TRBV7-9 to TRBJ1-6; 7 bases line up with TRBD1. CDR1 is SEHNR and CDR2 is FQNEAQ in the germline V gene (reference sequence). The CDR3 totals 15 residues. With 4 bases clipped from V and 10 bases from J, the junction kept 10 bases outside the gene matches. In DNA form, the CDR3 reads TGTGCCAGCAGCTCGTCAGGGGGAGTTGGCTCACCCCTCCACTTT. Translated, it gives CASSSSGGVGSPLHF.

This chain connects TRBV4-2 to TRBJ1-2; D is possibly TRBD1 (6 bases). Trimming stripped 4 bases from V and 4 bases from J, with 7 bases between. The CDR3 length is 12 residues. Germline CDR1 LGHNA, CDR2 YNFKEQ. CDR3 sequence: CASSPTGYGYTF. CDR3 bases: TGTGCCAGCAGCCCGACAGGCTATGGCTACACCTTC.

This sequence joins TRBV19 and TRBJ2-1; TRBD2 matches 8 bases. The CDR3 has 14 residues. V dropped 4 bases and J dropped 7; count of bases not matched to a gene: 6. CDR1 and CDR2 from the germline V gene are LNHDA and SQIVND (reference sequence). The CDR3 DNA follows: TGTGCCAGTAGTAAGGGACTAGTCATAAATGAGCAGTTCTTC. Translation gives CASSKGLVINEQFF.

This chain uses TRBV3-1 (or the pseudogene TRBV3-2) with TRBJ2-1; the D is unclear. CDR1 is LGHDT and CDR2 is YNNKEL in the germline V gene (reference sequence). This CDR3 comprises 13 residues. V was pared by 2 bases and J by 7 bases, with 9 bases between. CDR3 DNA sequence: TGTGCCAGCAGCCAATACCCGGAGAATGAGCAGTTCTTC. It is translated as CASSQYPENEQFF.

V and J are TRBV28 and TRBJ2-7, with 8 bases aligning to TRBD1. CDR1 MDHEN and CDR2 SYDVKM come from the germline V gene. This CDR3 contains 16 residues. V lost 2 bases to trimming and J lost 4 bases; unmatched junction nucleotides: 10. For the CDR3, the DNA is TGTGCCAGCAGTTTACACTCAAGGACAGGGACGTACGAGCAGTACTTC. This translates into CASSLHSRTGTYEQYF.

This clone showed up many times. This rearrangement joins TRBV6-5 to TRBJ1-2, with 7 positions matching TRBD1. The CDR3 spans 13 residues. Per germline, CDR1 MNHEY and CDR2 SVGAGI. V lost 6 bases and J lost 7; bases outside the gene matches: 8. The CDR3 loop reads CASRDRQGAGYTF. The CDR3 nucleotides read TGTGCCAGCAGGGACCGACAGGGTGCTGGCTACACCTTC.

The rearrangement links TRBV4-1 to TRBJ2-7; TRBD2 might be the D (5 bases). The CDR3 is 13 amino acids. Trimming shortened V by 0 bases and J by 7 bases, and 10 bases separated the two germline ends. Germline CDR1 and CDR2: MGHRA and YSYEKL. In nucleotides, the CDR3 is TGCGCCAGCAGCCAAGACACTTGGAGGGAGCAGTACTTC. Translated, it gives CASSQDTWREQYF.

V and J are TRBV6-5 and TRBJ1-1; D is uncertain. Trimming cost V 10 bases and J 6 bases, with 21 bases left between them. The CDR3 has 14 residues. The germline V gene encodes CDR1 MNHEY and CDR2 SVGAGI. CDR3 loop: CATGMRLFSPEAFF. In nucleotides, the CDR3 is TGTGCCACCGGGATGAGATTATTTTCTCCTGAAGCTTTCTTT.

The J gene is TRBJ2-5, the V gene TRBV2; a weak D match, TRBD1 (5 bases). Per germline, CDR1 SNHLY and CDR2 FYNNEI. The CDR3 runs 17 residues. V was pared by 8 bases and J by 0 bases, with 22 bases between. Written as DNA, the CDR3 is TGTGCCAGCCATTTGGACAAAACTCGACAATACCAAGAGACCCAGTACTTC. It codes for CASHLDKTRQYQETQYF.

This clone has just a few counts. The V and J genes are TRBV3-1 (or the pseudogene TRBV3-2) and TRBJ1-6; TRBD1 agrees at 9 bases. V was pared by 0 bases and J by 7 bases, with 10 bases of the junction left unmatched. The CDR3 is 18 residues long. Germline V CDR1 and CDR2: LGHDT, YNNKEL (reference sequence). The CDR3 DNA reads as TGTGCCAGCAGCCAAGATTTACAGGGGGCATTGCGGAATTCACCCCTCCACTTT. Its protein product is CASSQDLQGALRNSPLHF.

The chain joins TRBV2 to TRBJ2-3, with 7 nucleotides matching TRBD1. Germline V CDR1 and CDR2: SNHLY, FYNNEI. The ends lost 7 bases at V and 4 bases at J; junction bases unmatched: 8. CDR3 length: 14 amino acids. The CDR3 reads CASKRDRASDTQYF. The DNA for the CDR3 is TGTGCCAGCAAAAGGGACAGAGCCTCAGATACGCAGTATTTT.

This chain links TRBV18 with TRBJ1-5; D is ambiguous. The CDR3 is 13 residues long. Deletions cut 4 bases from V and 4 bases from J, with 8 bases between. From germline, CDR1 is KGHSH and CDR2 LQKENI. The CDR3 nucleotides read TGTGCCAGCTCACGGCAGGTTAATCAGCCCCAGCATTTT. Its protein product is CASSRQVNQPQHF.

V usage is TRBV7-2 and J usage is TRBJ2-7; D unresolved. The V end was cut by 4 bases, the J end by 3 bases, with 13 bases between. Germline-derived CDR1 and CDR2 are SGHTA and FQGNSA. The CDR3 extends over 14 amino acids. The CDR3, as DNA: TGTGCCAGCAGCTCCGCGACACAACACTACGAGCAGTACTTC. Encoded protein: CASSSATQHYEQYF. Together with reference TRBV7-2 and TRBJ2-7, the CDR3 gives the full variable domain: GAGVSQSPSNKVTEKGKDVELRCDPISGHTALYWYRQSLGQGLEFLIYFQGNSAPDKSGLPSDRFSAERTGGSVSTLTIQRTQQEDSAVYLCASSSATQHYEQYFGPGTRLTVT.

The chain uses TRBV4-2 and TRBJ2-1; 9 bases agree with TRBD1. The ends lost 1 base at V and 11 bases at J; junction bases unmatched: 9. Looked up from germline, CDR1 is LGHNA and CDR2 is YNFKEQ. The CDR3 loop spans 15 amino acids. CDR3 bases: TGTGCCAGCAGCCAAGCTGGACAGGGGATTGTTAAGCAGTTCTTC. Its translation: CASSQAGQGIVKQFF.

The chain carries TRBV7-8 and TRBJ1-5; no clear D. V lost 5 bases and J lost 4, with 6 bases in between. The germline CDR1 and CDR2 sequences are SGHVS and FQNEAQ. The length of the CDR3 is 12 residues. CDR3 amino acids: CASSPNNQPQHF. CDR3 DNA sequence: TGTGCCAGCAGCCCAAATAATCAGCCCCAGCATTTT.

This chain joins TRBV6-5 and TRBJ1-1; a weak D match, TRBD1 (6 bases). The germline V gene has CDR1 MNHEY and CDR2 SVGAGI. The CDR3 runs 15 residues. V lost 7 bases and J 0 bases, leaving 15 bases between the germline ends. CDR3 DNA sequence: TGTGCCAGCAAGAGGGGGTGGGGCGTGAACACTGAAGCTTTCTTT. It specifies CASKRGWGVNTEAFF.

The CDR3 here is CASSVAGYGYTF. CDR3 DNA: TGTGCCAGCAGCGTAGCAGGGTATGGCTACACCTTC. The chain is built from TRBV9 and TRBJ1-2; maybe TRBD1 (5 bases). V shed 0 bases and J shed 5 bases, with 5 bases lying between them. This CDR3 has 12 amino acids. Germline V gives CDR1 SGDLS, CDR2 YYNGEE. Looking up the rest from reference TRBV9 and TRBJ1-2 gives the full variable domain: DSGVTQTPKHLITATGQRVTLRCSPRSGDLSVYWYQQSLDQGLQFLIQYYNGEERAKGNILERFSAQQFPDLHSELNLSSLELGDSALYFCASSVAGYGYTFGSGTRLTVV.

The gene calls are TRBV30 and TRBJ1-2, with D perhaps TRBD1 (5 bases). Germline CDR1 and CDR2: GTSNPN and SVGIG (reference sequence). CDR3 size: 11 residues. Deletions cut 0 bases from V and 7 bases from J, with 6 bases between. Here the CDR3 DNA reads TGTGCCTGGAGTGTAAGGGGTGGCTACACCTTC. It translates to CAWSVRGGYTF.

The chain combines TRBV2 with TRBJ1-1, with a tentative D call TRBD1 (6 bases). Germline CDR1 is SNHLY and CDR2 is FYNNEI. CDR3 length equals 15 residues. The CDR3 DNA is TGTGTTAGCAGCGGGGCCAGGGGTTTGAACACTGAAGCTTTCTTT. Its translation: CVSSGARGLNTEAFF.

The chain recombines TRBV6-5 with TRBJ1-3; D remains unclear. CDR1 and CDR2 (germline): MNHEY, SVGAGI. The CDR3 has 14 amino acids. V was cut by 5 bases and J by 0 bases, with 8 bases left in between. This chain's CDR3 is CASSNMYSGNTIYF. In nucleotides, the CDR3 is TGTGCCAGCAGTAACATGTACTCTGGAAACACCATATATTTT.

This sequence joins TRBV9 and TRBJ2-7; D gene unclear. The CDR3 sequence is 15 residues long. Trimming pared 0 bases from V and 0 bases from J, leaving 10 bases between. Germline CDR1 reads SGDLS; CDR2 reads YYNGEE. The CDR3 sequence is CASSVGAVSSYEQYF. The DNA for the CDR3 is TGTGCCAGCAGCGTAGGTGCGGTGTCCTCCTACGAGCAGTACTTC.

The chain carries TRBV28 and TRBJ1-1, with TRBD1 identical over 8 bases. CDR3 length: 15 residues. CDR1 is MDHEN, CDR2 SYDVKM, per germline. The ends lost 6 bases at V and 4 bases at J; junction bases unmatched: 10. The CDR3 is CASRPLDRAGTEAFF. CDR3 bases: TGTGCCAGCAGACCATTGGACAGGGCTGGCACTGAAGCTTTCTTT.

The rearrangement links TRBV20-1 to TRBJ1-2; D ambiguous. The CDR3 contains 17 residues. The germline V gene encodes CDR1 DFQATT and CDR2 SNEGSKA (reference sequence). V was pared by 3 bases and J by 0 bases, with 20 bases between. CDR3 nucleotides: TGCAGTGCTAGTAAGGGCACCGAGCAACTAGCTAACTATGGCTACACCTTC. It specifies CSASKGTEQLANYGYTF.

Here the CDR3 DNA reads TGCGCCAGCAGCCAAGACCGGGACAGGGGGGTTAAAAATTCTGAAGCTTTCTTT. Translated: CASSQDRDRGVKNSEAFF. This chain joins TRBV4-1 and TRBJ1-1, with 11 bases identical to TRBD1. Germline values: CDR1 MGHRA, CDR2 YSYEKL. The CDR3 is 18 residues long. V was clipped by 0 bases and J by 6 bases; unmatched bases: 12.

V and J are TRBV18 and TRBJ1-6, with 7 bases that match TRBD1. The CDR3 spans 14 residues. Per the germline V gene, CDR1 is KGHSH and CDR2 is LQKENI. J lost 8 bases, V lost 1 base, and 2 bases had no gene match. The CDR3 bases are TGTGCCAGCTCACCACAGGGGGCTGATTCACCCCTCCACTTT. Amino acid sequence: CASSPQGADSPLHF. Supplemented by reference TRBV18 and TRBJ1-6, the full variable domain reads NAGVMQNPRHLVRRRGQEARLRCSPMKGHSHVYWYRQLPEEGLKFMVYLQKENIIDESGMPKERFSAEFPKEGPSILRIQQVVRGDSAAYFCASSPQGADSPLHFGNGTRLTVT.

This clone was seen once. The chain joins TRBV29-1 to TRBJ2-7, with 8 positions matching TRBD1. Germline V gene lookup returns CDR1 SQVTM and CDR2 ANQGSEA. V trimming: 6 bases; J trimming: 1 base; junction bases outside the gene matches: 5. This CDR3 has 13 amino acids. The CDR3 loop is CSVGRGQSYEQYF. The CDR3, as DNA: TGCAGCGTCGGCAGGGGGCAATCCTACGAGCAGTACTTC.

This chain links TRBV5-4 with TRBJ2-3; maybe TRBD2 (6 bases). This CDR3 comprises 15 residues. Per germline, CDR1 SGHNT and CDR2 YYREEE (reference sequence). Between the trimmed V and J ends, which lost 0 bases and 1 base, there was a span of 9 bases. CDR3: CASSLVSSGTDTQYF. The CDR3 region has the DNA TGTGCCAGCAGCTTGGTGTCTAGCGGCACAGATACGCAGTATTTT.

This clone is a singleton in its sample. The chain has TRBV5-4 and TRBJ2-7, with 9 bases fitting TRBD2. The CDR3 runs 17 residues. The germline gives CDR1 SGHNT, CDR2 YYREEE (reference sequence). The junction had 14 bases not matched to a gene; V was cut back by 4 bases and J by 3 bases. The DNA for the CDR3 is TGTGCCAGCAGCCCGGTAGCGGGGGCCGTTCTTATCTACGAGCAGTACTTC. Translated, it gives CASSPVAGAVLIYEQYF.